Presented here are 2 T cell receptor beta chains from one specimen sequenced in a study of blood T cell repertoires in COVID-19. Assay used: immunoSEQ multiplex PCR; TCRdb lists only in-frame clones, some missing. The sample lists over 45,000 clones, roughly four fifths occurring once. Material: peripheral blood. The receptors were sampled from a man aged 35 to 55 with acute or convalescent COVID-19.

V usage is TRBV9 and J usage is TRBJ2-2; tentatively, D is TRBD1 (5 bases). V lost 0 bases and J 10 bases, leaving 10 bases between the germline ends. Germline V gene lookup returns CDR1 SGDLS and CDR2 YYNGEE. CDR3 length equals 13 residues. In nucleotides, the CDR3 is TGTGCCAGCAGCGTAGAGGGGAAGGAGGAGCTGTTTTTT. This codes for CASSVEGKEELFF.

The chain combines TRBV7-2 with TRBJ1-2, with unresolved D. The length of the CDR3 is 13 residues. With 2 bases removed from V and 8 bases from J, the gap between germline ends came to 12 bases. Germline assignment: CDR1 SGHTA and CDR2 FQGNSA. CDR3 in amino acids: CASSLMTTAGYTF. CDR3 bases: TGTGCCAGCAGCTTAATGACAACCGCGGGCTACACCTTC.